These T cell receptor beta chains were read from a single sample in a study of T cell changes during pregnancy in multiple sclerosis. Produced via immunoSEQ multiplex PCR; TCRdb's table is partial and in-frame only. Of about 64,000 clones listed, just under 95% are singletons. The specimen was peripheral blood, collected in the second trimester of pregnancy. These TCRs come from a female donor with multiple sclerosis, enrolled in a pregnancy study. Both conserved end residues are part of each CDR3. Each record gives: V gene, clone size, D gene, CDR3 length, J gene, CDR3 DNA, CDR3 protein. The D gene is left open where the match is weak. A clone size is listed for some rows: how often the clone was seen (once, few, many), or a class if it is expanded.

>TRBV7-9|NA|TRBD2|16|TRBJ2-3
TGTGCCAGCAGCTTAGTTTCGGGGGGACCCACAGATACGCAGTATTTT
CASSLVSGGPTDTQYF
>TRBV7-9|NA|NA|18|TRBJ1-2
TGTGCCAGCAGCTTCGAGATATGGGGAGGTGAGGGAGAATATGGCTACACCTTC
CASSFEIWGGEGEYGYTF
>TRBV30|NA|TRBD2|16|TRBJ2-1
TGTGCCTGGAGTGCCCCCCCCCGCGGGAGGGCCGATGAGCAGTTCTTC
CAWSAPPRGRADEQFF
>TRBV5-6|NA|NA|13|TRBJ2-7
TGTGCCAGCAGCTTGAGGGGTCCAAGAGAGCAGTACTTC
CASSLRGPREQYF
>TRBV11-2|NA|TRBD2|17|TRBJ2-1
TGTGCCAGCAGCTTATATTACGCGGGAGGGCATTACAATGAGCAGTTCTTC
CASSLYYAGGHYNEQFF
>TRBV19|NA|NA|15|TRBJ2-2
TGTGCCAGTAGTATAGGAAGAACAGGGACCGGGGAGCTGTTTTTT
CASSIGRTGTGELFF
>TRBV6-1|NA|TRBD1|14|TRBJ1-1
TGTGCCAGCGACGACAGGGGTTTGAACACTGAAGCTTTCTTT
CASDDRGLNTEAFF
>TRBV2|once|NA|12|TRBJ2-1
TGTGCCAGCAGTCCGACAGGCAATGAGCAGTTCTTC
CASSPTGNEQFF
>TRBV7-9|NA|TRBD2|17|TRBJ2-3
TGTGCCAGCAGCCCAACTAGCGGGAGACAGTACACAGATACGCAGTATTTT
CASSPTSGRQYTDTQYF
>TRBV5-4|NA|TRBD2|15|TRBJ2-7
TGTGCCAGCAGCATTGGAGCGGGGAGCTCCTACGAGCAGTACTTC
CASSIGAGSSYEQYF
>TRBV4-1|NA|TRBD2|19|TRBJ2-3
TGCGCCAGCAGCCAAAAGTATAGTCTAGCGGGGCCCCCCACAGATACGCAGTATTTT
CASSQKYSLAGPPTDTQYF
>TRBV11-2|NA|NA|14|TRBJ2-6
TGTGCCAGCAGCCCAGGGGCTGGGGCCAACGTCCTGACTTTC
CASSPGAGANVLTF
>TRBV5-5|once|NA|16|TRBJ2-2
TGTGCCAGCAGCATAAACCGGGACACTCACACCGGGGAGCTGTTTTTT
CASSINRDTHTGELFF
>TRBV7-8|NA|TRBD2|13|TRBJ2-7
TGTGCCAGCAGCGGAGCGGGGAGCTACGAGCAGTACTTC
CASSGAGSYEQYF
>TRBV7-2|NA|TRBD1|13|TRBJ1-2
TGTGCCAGCAGCTTATACAGGGGCTATGGCTACACCTTC
CASSLYRGYGYTF
>TRBV27|NA|TRBD2|18|TRBJ2-7
TGTGCCAGCAGTTTATCGAGACTAGCGGTGGGGAGCTCCTACGAGCAGTACTTC
CASSLSRLAVGSSYEQYF
>TRBV21-1|once|NA|17|TRBJ2-3
TGTGCCAGCAGCCCCGGCCCGGGACAGGGGGAGACAGATACGCAGTATTTT
CASSPGPGQGETDTQYF
>TRBV18|NA|NA|13|TRBJ1-1
TGTGCCAGCTCACCAGGGGCGGACACTGAAGCTTTCTTT
CASSPGADTEAFF
>TRBV18|NA|NA|14|TRBJ1-2
TGTGCCAGCTCACCCAATCCGGGACACCGGGGCTACACCTTC
CASSPNPGHRGYTF
>TRBV10-1|NA|NA|13|TRBJ2-3
TGCGCCAGCGCCGGGATTATCACAGATACGCAGTATTTT
CASAGIITDTQYF
>TRBV11-2|NA|NA|13|TRBJ2-1
TGTGCCAGCAGCTTAGACAGGGAGGATGAGCAGTTCTTC
CASSLDREDEQFF
>TRBV10-3|NA|NA|12|TRBJ2-7
TGTGCCATCAGTCGTCCTTCGGGGGAGCAGTACTTC
CAISRPSGEQYF
>TRBV7-3|NA|TRBD1|15|TRBJ1-1
TGTGCCAGCAGCTCGATTGGACAGGGGGACACTGAAGCTTTCTTT
CASSSIGQGDTEAFF
>TRBV5-1|NA|NA|15|TRBJ2-2
TGCGCCAGCAGCCTCGTTCCAGGGACACCCGGGGAGCTGTTTTTT
CASSLVPGTPGELFF
>TRBV6-5|NA|TRBD1|15|TRBJ2-7
TGTGCCAGCAGCCGTAGGGGGCGGTCAGGCTACGAGCAGTACTTC
CASSRRGRSGYEQYF
>TRBV7-9|NA|TRBD2|14|TRBJ2-1
TGTGCCAGCAGCCCCGCGGGAGGTCACAATGAGCAGTTCTTC
CASSPAGGHNEQFF
>TRBV19|NA|TRBD1|14|TRBJ1-1
TGTGCCAGTATTAACAGGGGGACGAACACTGAAGCTTTCTTT
CASINRGTNTEAFF
>TRBV6-1|NA|NA|17|TRBJ1-2
TGTGCCAGCAGTGAAGAGGCCGGGGGGCCAGCTAACTATGGCTACACCTTC
CASSEEAGGPANYGYTF
>TRBV30|NA|TRBD2|15|TRBJ2-1
TGTGCCTGGAGTTTAACTAGCGGGACCTACAATGAGCAGTTCTTC
CAWSLTSGTYNEQFF
>TRBV9|NA|TRBD2|21|TRBJ2-4
TGTGCCAGCAGCGCATCGCTCCCGGGACTAGCGGGAGTTATAGCCAAAAACATTCAGTACTTC
CASSASLPGLAGVIAKNIQYF
>TRBV7-9|few|TRBD1|14|TRBJ1-2
TGTGCCAGCAGCTTAGAGGGGGCGAAACAGGGCTACACCTTC
CASSLEGAKQGYTF
>TRBV27|once|NA|14|TRBJ1-1
TGTGCCAGCAGTTTATCGGATGACACCACTGAAGCTTTCTTT
CASSLSDDTTEAFF
>TRBV19|NA|TRBD2|15|TRBJ2-1
TGTGCCAGTAGTAACGGACTAGCGGGAGTCTATGAGCAGTTCTTC
CASSNGLAGVYEQFF
>TRBV6-1|NA|TRBD1|15|TRBJ1-5
TGTGCCAACAGTGTCAACACAGGGGTTAATCAGCCCCAGCATTTT
CANSVNTGVNQPQHF
>TRBV5-1|NA|TRBD1|13|TRBJ1-6
TGCGCCAGCAGGGGACAGGGAGATTCACCCCTCCACTTT
CASRGQGDSPLHF
>TRBV11-2|NA|NA|12|TRBJ1-2
TGTGCCAGCAGCTTTACTAACTATGGCTACACCTTC
CASSFTNYGYTF
>TRBV7-8|once|NA|17|TRBJ2-2
TGTGCCAGCAGCTTATTTGAGCGGCCCCGAATAACCGGGGAGCTGTTTTTT
CASSLFERPRITGELFF
>TRBV9|NA|NA|12|TRBJ2-3
TGTGCCAGCAGCGTAGATAGAGATACGCAGTATTTT
CASSVDRDTQYF
>TRBV9|NA|TRBD1|16|TRBJ1-1
TGTGCCAGCAGCCCGGGGACAGGTATACTTAACACTGAAGCTTTCTTT
CASSPGTGILNTEAFF
>TRBV5-4|NA|TRBD1|15|TRBJ1-2
TGTGCCAGCAGCTTGATTGGTGGACAGGGCAATGGCTACACCTTC
CASSLIGGQGNGYTF
>TRBV9|NA|NA|15|TRBJ1-2
TGTGCCAGCAGCGTAGAGCCAGGGACTAACTATGGCTACACCTTC
CASSVEPGTNYGYTF
>TRBV6-1|NA|NA|16|TRBJ2-1
TGTGCCAGCAGTGAAGCGAAGCTAGCCTCCTACAATGAGCAGTTCTTC
CASSEAKLASYNEQFF
>TRBV11-2|NA|TRBD2|14|TRBJ2-1
TGTGCCAGCAGCCTAACTAGCGAGGCCAATGAGCAGTTCTTC
CASSLTSEANEQFF
>TRBV10-3|NA|NA|13|TRBJ1-1
TGTGCCATCACCGTACAGGGGAACACTGAAGCTTTCTTT
CAITVQGNTEAFF
>TRBV4-3|NA|TRBD2|16|TRBJ2-3
TGCGCCAGCAGCCAAAGAAGGGGCGGGAGGGGTGATACGCAGTATTTT
CASSQRRGGRGDTQYF
>TRBV6-5|NA|NA|16|TRBJ2-2
TGTGCCAGCAGTTACTTTGTAGGGGCGAACACCGGGGAGCTGTTTTTT
CASSYFVGANTGELFF
>TRBV7-9|NA|TRBD2|16|TRBJ2-1
TGTGCCAGCAGCCGCCCTCCGGGACTAGCGGGAGCGGAGCAGTTCTTC
CASSRPPGLAGAEQFF
>TRBV29-1|NA|TRBD1|12|TRBJ1-2
TGCAGCGCCAGGACAGGGTCTTATGGCTACACCTTC
CSARTGSYGYTF
>TRBV4-3|NA|NA|16|TRBJ2-1
TGCGCCAGCAGCCCACCAACAGGGAGCTCCTACAATGAGCAGTTCTTC
CASSPPTGSSYNEQFF
>TRBV10-1|once|NA|14|TRBJ2-5
TGCGCCAGCAGTGAGTCGACTCGGGGAGAGACCCAGTACTTC
CASSESTRGETQYF
>TRBV19|NA|TRBD2|13|TRBJ2-1
TGTGCCAGAGGGACTAGTAAGTGCAATGAGCAGTTCTTC
CARGTSKCNEQFF
>TRBV27|NA|TRBD1|14|TRBJ2-5
TGTGCCAGCAGTCCCTGGACAGGCCAAGAGACCCAGTACTTC
CASSPWTGQETQYF
>TRBV9|many|NA|13|TRBJ1-1
TGTGCCAGCAGCGTAGGTGTCGGCAGGGAAGCTTTCTTT
CASSVGVGREAFF
>TRBV29-1|NA|NA|15|TRBJ1-2
TGCAGCGTTTCCCGGACGGGGGGTTCGAACTATGGCTACACCTTC
CSVSRTGGSNYGYTF
>TRBV9|NA|NA|15|TRBJ1-1
TGTGCCAGCAGCGTGCCAGACCCCGGGAGTACTGAAGCTTTCTTT
CASSVPDPGSTEAFF
>TRBV4-1|NA|NA|14|TRBJ1-5
TGCGCCAGCAGCCCTCACATAAGGAGTCAGCCCCAGCATTTT
CASSPHIRSQPQHF
>TRBV6-1|NA|TRBD2|15|TRBJ2-1
TGTGCCAGCAGTGAAGTCCTAGCGGGAGGCAATGAGCAGTTCTTC
CASSEVLAGGNEQFF
>TRBV2|once|NA|14|TRBJ2-1
TGTGCCATCACAACGGGAGTCCCCCAAGAGGAGCAGTTCTTC
CAITTGVPQEEQFF
>TRBV7-9|NA|NA|12|TRBJ1-1
TGTGCCAGCAGCTACACCACAGGGGAAGCTTTCTTT
CASSYTTGEAFF
>TRBV28|NA|NA|14|TRBJ1-1
TGTGCCAGCAGTTTTGGGGGCCGGAACACTGAAGCTTTCTTT
CASSFGGRNTEAFF